The 17 T cell receptor beta chains given below trace back to one sample, sequenced in a study of blood T cells in healthy people across ages. For the second PCR, which ran for roughly 7 to 11 cycles, a sample-barcoded 5' primer and a J-beta primer mix were used. TCRdb re-derived calls from the 5' RACE reads in MiXCR, one entry per CDR3 protein. The table has 1,300,000 or so distinct CDR3 sequences, roughly 60% seen once. The sequencing sample was made of blood. These receptors were collected from a man younger than 35 in good health.

V and J are TRBV24-1 and TRBJ2-1, with TRBD2 identical over 10 bases. Germline V gene data show CDR1 as KGHDR and CDR2 as SFDVKD. V was pared by 3 bases and J by 1 base, with 11 bases of the junction left unmatched. The CDR3 has 19 residues. The CDR3 reads CATSDPSGGAYRSYNEQFF. The CDR3, as DNA: TGTGCCACCAGTGATCCTAGCGGGGGCGCTTACAGATCCTACAATGAGCAGTTCTTC.

This clonotype was counted between two and nine times. The chain uses TRBV29-1 and TRBJ2-3, with 12 bases fitting TRBD2. CDR1 and CDR2 (germline): SQVTM, ANQGSEA. With 6 bases clipped from V and 4 bases from J, the junction kept 8 bases outside the gene matches. This CDR3 has 15 residues. CDR3 in amino acids: CSVAVTSGRSDTQYF. The CDR3 nucleotides read TGCAGCGTAGCCGTGACTAGCGGGAGATCAGATACGCAGTATTTT.

The chain joins TRBV29-1 to TRBJ2-5; TRBD2 matches 11 bases. V was pared by 6 bases and J by 2 bases, with 5 bases of the junction left unmatched. Germline CDR1 SQVTM, CDR2 ANQGSEA. The CDR3 sequence is 14 residues long. This CDR3 is CSVGTSGGQETQYF. As DNA, the CDR3 is TGCAGCGTCGGGACTAGCGGAGGACAAGAGACCCAGTACTTC. Supplemented by reference TRBV29-1 and TRBJ2-5, the full variable domain reads SAVISQKPSRDICQRGTSLTIQCQVDSQVTMMFWYRQQPGQSLTLIATANQGSEATYESGFVIDKFPISRPNLTFSTLTVSNMSPEDSSIYLCSVGTSGGQETQYFGPGTRLLVL.

V gene TRBV2 combines with J gene TRBJ2-2; the D gene is possibly TRBD1 (6 bases). Germline V lookup: CDR1 SNHLY, CDR2 FYNNEI. Between the trimmed V and J ends, which lost 7 bases and 4 bases, there was a span of 16 bases. There are 15 residues in the CDR3. Here the CDR3 DNA reads TGTGCCAGCACGGGTGAATGGGGGCCCACCGGGGAGCTGTTTTTT. The encoded protein is CASTGEWGPTGELFF.

The rearrangement uses TRBV2 and TRBJ2-5; D might be TRBD2 (6 bases). The V end was cut by 6 bases, the J end by 3 bases, with 17 bases between. Germline loops: CDR1 SNHLY, CDR2 FYNNEI. This CDR3 contains 15 residues. The CDR3 region is CASSPPGLIKETQYF. The CDR3, as DNA: TGTGCCAGCAGCCCCCCGGGACTCATTAAAGAGACCCAGTACTTC.

J is TRBJ2-3 and V is TRBV11-2, with 10 bases aligning to TRBD2. Germline CDR1 SGHAT, CDR2 FQNNGV. J lost 2 bases, V lost 3 bases, and 5 bases had no gene match. The CDR3 runs to 16 residues. This chain's CDR3 is CASSFASGGHTDTQYF. CDR3 in DNA: TGTGCCAGCAGCTTTGCTAGCGGGGGTCACACAGATACGCAGTATTTT.

For the CDR3, the DNA is TGTGCCAGCAGTGGAGACAGGGGTGGGGCCTACGAGCAGTACTTC. It codes for CASSGDRGGAYEQYF. The V and J genes are TRBV25-1 and TRBJ2-7, with 8 bases fitting TRBD1. Germline CDR1 MGHDK, CDR2 SYGVNS. Trimming removed 4 bases from V and 2 bases from J; junction bases left unmatched: 7. The CDR3 contains 15 residues.

The chain has TRBV6-1 and TRBJ2-7; D gene ambiguous. Germline V CDR1 and CDR2: MNHNS, SASEGT. The CDR3 has 15 amino acids. V lost 4 bases, J lost 0 bases, and 13 bases lay in between. CDR3 sequence: CASSVIGDSSYEQYF. CDR3 DNA: TGTGCCAGCAGTGTAATTGGGGATAGCTCCTACGAGCAGTACTTC.

The chain couples TRBV6-1 to TRBJ2-3; D perhaps matches TRBD2 (5 bases). Germline CDR1 MNHNS, CDR2 SASEGT. Trimming shortened V by 2 bases and J by 1 base, and 13 bases separated the two germline ends. The CDR3 runs to 16 residues. The CDR3 loop is CASSENLALGTDTQYF. The CDR3 nucleotides are TGTGCCAGCAGTGAAAACTTAGCGCTTGGCACAGATACGCAGTATTTT.

Only a few counts were recorded for this clonotype. The chain couples TRBV29-1 to TRBJ2-7, with D possibly TRBD2 on 5 matching bases. Trimming removed 5 bases from V and 3 bases from J, with 11 bases in between. The CDR3 has 12 amino acids. Germline-derived CDR1 and CDR2 are SQVTM and ANQGSEA. The CDR3 sequence is CSVKDSLYEQYF. CDR3 nucleotide sequence: TGCAGCGTTAAGGACTCCCTCTACGAGCAGTACTTC.

This chain joins TRBV6-5 and TRBJ2-7; D perhaps matches TRBD2 (6 bases). The CDR3 runs to 16 residues. Deletions cut 6 bases from V and 4 bases from J, with 22 bases between. Germline-derived CDR1 and CDR2 are MNHEY and SVGAGI. The CDR3 loop is CASSRGTPSSLYEQYF. CDR3 nucleotides: TGTGCCAGCAGCCGAGGGACTCCGAGTTCCCTTTACGAGCAGTACTTC.

The rearrangement uses TRBV4-1 and TRBJ2-7; TRBD1 matches 8 bases. CDR1 is MGHRA and CDR2 is YSYEKL in the germline V gene. J gave up 5 bases and V 3 bases, and 9 bases lay outside the gene matches. The CDR3 has 15 amino acids. CDR3 nucleotide sequence: TGCGCCAGCAGCCATCAGGGCCAGGGGGCCCACGAGCAGTACTTC. Its protein product is CASSHQGQGAHEQYF.

The rearrangement uses TRBV3-1 and TRBJ1-5; 7 bases line up with TRBD1. The CDR3 extends over 15 amino acids. The germline gives CDR1 LGHDT, CDR2 YNNKEL (reference sequence). J lost 2 bases, V lost 4 bases, and 5 bases had no gene match. CDR3: CASSPRQGGNQPQHF. CDR3 in DNA: TGTGCCAGCAGCCCCCGACAGGGCGGCAATCAGCCCCAGCATTTT.

The V gene is TRBV27, the J gene TRBJ1-5; 9 nucleotides line up with TRBD1. This CDR3 region has 13 residues. The germline CDR1 and CDR2 sequences are MNHEY and SMNVEV (reference sequence). V shed 9 bases, J shed 4 bases, and the junction held 4 bases outside the gene matches. The CDR3 nucleotides read TGTGCCAGAGACAGGGGGTGTAATCAGCCCCAGCATTTT. Protein: CARDRGCNQPQHF.

This clonotype has more than one count but fewer than ten. This sequence may be a read error, since a much larger clone differs from it by one base. The CDR3 region has the DNA TGCAGTGCTCTGGGACTAGCGGAGCGATACAATGAGCAGTACTTC. This translates into CSALGLAERYNEQYF. V gene TRBV20-1 combines with J gene TRBJ2-1; TRBD2 aligns across 11 bases. Gene TRBJ2-7 matches the end of the DNA better, so the J call may be wrong. Germline lookup yields CDR1 DFQATT and CDR2 SNEGSKA (reference sequence). The CDR3 sequence is 15 residues long.

This clonotype occurred once. The chain couples TRBV12-3 or TRBV12-4 to TRBJ2-4, with D perhaps matching TRBD1 or TRBD2 (5 bases each). The J call may be faulty, since TRBJ2-7 better matches the DNA end. This CDR3 has 16 amino acids. The CDR3 sequence is CASSLILGRSSYEQYF. CDR3 nucleotide sequence: TGTGCCAGCAGTTTAATTCTGGGACGGAGCTCCTACGAGCAGTACTTC.

This clonotype showed up just a few times. V and J are TRBV7-2 and TRBJ2-1; 11 bases map to TRBD2. Trimming at V came to 4 bases and at J to 3 bases, leaving 5 bases not matched to a gene. Germline V gene data show CDR1 as SGHTA and CDR2 as FQGNSA. The CDR3 runs 16 residues. The CDR3 loop is CASSSRLAGNYNEQFF. The CDR3 DNA reads TGTGCCAGCAGCTCGCGACTAGCGGGGAACTACAATGAGCAGTTCTTC.